Shown below are 12 T cell receptor beta chains from a single sample sequenced in a study of blood T cells in healthy people across ages. Combining a sample-barcoded 5' primer with a J-beta primer mix, a second PCR ran for roughly 7 to 11 cycles. Via MiXCR, TCRdb re-called the 5' RACE reads, giving one row per CDR3 protein. The data show 750,000 to 950,000 distinct CDR3 sequences, 25% to 30% seen once. These data also formed part of another study, on T cells of mothers and their children.

Material for sequencing was blood. The source of these receptors is a boy younger than 18 in good health.

This clonotype has only a few counts. The rearrangement joins TRBV6-2 or TRBV6-3 to TRBJ2-2; the match to TRBD1 covers 8 bases. V was pared by 8 bases and J by 5 bases, with 7 bases of the junction left unmatched. The CDR3 consists of 14 residues. Germline V gene sequence: CDR1 MNHEY, CDR2 SVGEGT. In nucleotides, the CDR3 is TGTGCCAGCGGACAGGGCGGAAGGACCGGGGAGCTGTTTTTT. It yields the protein CASGQGGRTGELFF.

This clonotype came up many times. The V call is TRBV29-1, the J call TRBJ2-1; 7 nucleotides agree with TRBD1. Germline loops: CDR1 SQVTM, CDR2 ANQGSEA. There are 13 residues in the CDR3. Trimming cost V 5 bases and J 6 bases; bases outside gene matches: 7. The CDR3 region is CSVNRGTGNEQFF. In DNA, the CDR3 is TGCAGCGTTAACAGGGGTACGGGCAATGAGCAGTTCTTC.

The genes are TRBV29-1 and TRBJ2-5; 9 nucleotides match TRBD1. V was pared by 2 bases and J by 7 bases, with 5 bases of the junction left unmatched. The CDR3 has 13 amino acids. The germline V gene has CDR1 SQVTM and CDR2 ANQGSEA. The CDR3 bases are TGCAGCGTTGAACGGACAGGGGACGGGACCCAGTACTTC. It translates to CSVERTGDGTQYF.

V is TRBV11-2 and J is TRBJ1-2; TRBD1 agrees at 10 bases. Germline-derived CDR1 and CDR2 are SGHAT and FQNNGV. V shed 0 bases, J shed 3 bases, and the junction held 1 base outside the gene matches. This CDR3 is 15 amino acids long. The CDR3 DNA reads as TGTGCCAGCAGCTTAGAGGGACAGGGGTACTATGGCTACACCTTC. This sequence encodes CASSLEGQGYYGYTF.

As for this clonotype: The CDR3 end shows no conserved phenylalanine or tryptophan, and so a read error is likely. No DNA is shown, since the ends of the CDR3 on it are uncertain; the CDR3 is the one TCRdb lists. J is TRBJ1-2 and V is TRBV7-2. Counting both end residues, the CDR3 totals 10 amino acids. Germline CDR1 is SGHTA and CDR2 is FQGNSA. This chain's CDR3 is CASSPTTHLL.

This clonotype was picked up many times. The V gene is TRBV5-1, the J gene TRBJ2-5; D is unresolved. CDR3 length equals 15 residues. Germline loops: CDR1 SGHRS, CDR2 YFSETQ. V lost 0 bases, J lost 1 base, and 10 bases lay in between. The CDR3 here is CASSLAPSFQETQYF. The CDR3 DNA follows: TGCGCCAGCAGCTTGGCCCCTTCGTTCCAAGAGACCCAGTACTTC.

V and J are TRBV6-5 and TRBJ1-2; 9 positions match TRBD1. This CDR3 has 15 amino acids. J lost 8 bases, V lost 5 bases, and 12 bases had no gene match. Germline-derived CDR1 and CDR2 are MNHEY and SVGAGI. In nucleotides, the CDR3 is TGTGCCAGCAGTAGGCCGGGACAGGGATTGTACGGCTACACCTTC. Translated, it gives CASSRPGQGLYGYTF.

In this sample, this clonotype turned up once. The V gene is TRBV6-2 or TRBV6-3, the J gene TRBJ2-3; 7 nucleotides align to TRBD2. The V gene end was trimmed by 6 bases and the J gene end by 1 base; junction bases not matched to a gene: 7. The CDR3 is 15 residues long. Germline CDR1 and CDR2: MNHEY and SVGEGT. CDR3 in DNA: TGTGCCAGCAGCCCCGGGGCGGGAGGCACAGATACGCAGTATTTT. Its translation is CASSPGAGGTDTQYF.

In this sample, this clonotype turned up once. The chain links TRBV18 to TRBJ1-1; tentatively, D is TRBD1 (6 bases). Germline V gene data show CDR1 as KGHSH and CDR2 as LQKENI. The CDR3 has 13 amino acids. With 5 bases removed from V and 3 bases from J, the gap between germline ends came to 10 bases. The CDR3 DNA reads TGTGCCAGCTCAACAGGGAGGGACACTGAAGCTTTCTTT. The encoded protein is CASSTGRDTEAFF. Full variable domain (outside the CDR3, taken from reference TRBV18 and TRBJ1-1): NAGVMQNPRHLVRRRGQEARLRCSPMKGHSHVYWYRQLPEEGLKFMVYLQKENIIDESGMPKERFSAEFPKEGPSILRIQQVVRGDSAAYFCASSTGRDTEAFFGQGTRLTVV.

The CDR3 loop reads CASSPRTAVRDTQYF. Written as DNA, the CDR3 is TGTGCCAGCAGCCCCCGGACAGCCGTTCGTGATACGCAGTATTTT. The genes are TRBV7-9 and TRBJ2-3, with a tentative D call TRBD1 (6 bases). Trimming shortened V by 5 bases and J by 6 bases, and 18 bases separated the two germline ends. The CDR3 runs to 15 residues. Per germline, CDR1 SEHNR and CDR2 FQNEAQ (reference sequence).

The gene calls are TRBV5-1 and TRBJ2-3; TRBD2 matches 9 bases. The CDR3 is made up of 15 amino acids. Looked up from germline, CDR1 is SGHRS and CDR2 is YFSETQ. V dropped 4 bases and J dropped 3; count of bases not matched to a gene: 6. CDR3 amino acids: CASSTRLAVTDTQYF. In DNA, the CDR3 is TGCGCCAGCAGCACCAGACTAGCGGTGACAGATACGCAGTATTTT. The full variable domain, in which reference TRBV5-1 and TRBJ2-3 provide the parts outside the CDR3, is KAGVTQTPRYLIKTRGQQVTLSCSPISGHRSVSWYQQTPGQGLQFLFEYFSETQRNKGNFPGRFSGRQFSNSRSEMNVSTLELGDSALYLCASSTRLAVTDTQYFGPGTRLTVL.

This clonotype was picked up a small number of times. The chain uses TRBV20-1 and TRBJ2-1; 12 bases are shared with TRBD2. The ends lost 8 bases at V and 4 bases at J; junction bases unmatched: 6. This CDR3 region has 14 residues. The V gene's germline CDR1 is DFQATT and CDR2 SNEGSKA (reference sequence). The CDR3 DNA is TGCAGTACCCGGACTAGCGGGGTATACAATGAGCAGTTCTTC. As protein: CSTRTSGVYNEQFF.